The clone carrying this T cell receptor (beta chain) was picked up many times. The data are from a study of T cells after yellow fever vaccination. The CDR3 loop spans 12 amino acids. Germline CDR1 is MNHEY and CDR2 is SMNVEV (reference sequence). V shed 8 bases and J shed 4 bases, with 11 bases lying between them. In TCRdb, the 5' RACE reads were re-called with MiXCR into one record per CDR3 protein. The table shows some 54,000 distinct CDR3 sequences, with 6% to 8.5% occurring only once. The origin of this receptor is a man aged 18 to 29 who received the YFV17D yellow fever vaccine. The V gene is TRBV27, the J gene TRBJ1-1; maybe TRBD1 (6 bases). Sequenced material: CD8+ T cells not binding an NS4B(214-222) dextramer, sorted from PBMCs, taken approximately 47 days after the first yellow fever vaccination. The CDR3 DNA reads as TGTGCCAGCCAGACAGGCGCCACTGAAGCTTTCTTT. Translated, it gives CASQTGATEAFF.